The clone carrying this T cell receptor beta chain was observed a handful of times. Every one of the donors was a Caucasian adult that lived in Nashville, Tennessee. The ends lost 2 bases at V and 7 bases at J; junction bases unmatched: 10. Germline CDR1 reads SGDLS; CDR2 reads YYNGEE. The CDR3 has 15 residues. Repertoires were generated with immunoSEQ multiplex PCR, while TCRdb's copy carries only in-frame clones and drops some. Of roughly 2,300,000 clones listed, 85% to 95% are singletons. The data stem from a study of shared clonotypes between healthy human individuals. The clonotype comes from a man between 18 and 35 years old in good health. Some clones in this sample may be carry-over from other donors' samples. Source material: naive CD4+ T cells from PBMCs. Subset in this sample: CD45RA+ positively selected. The chain employs TRBV9 and TRBJ1-1; 8 positions agree with TRBD1. DNA for the CDR3: TGTGCCAGCAGCGTTTCGGACAGGGTGGAAGGTGAAGCTTTCTTT. The encoded protein is CASSVSDRVEGEAFF.